These 10 T cell receptor beta chains were sequenced from one sample in a study of T cell responses to AZD1222 COVID-19 vaccine. Assay: immunoSEQ multiplex PCR; the TCRdb copy retains only in-frame clones and omits some. The table shows about 110,000 clones, with about 91% occurring only once. Sequencing used peripheral blood, obtained on day 0 of AZD1222 vaccination. Receptors originate from an adult in good health.

The genes are TRBV6-5 and TRBJ1-4, with D possibly TRBD1 on 5 matching bases. The germline CDR1 and CDR2 sequences are MNHEY and SVGAGI. The CDR3 covers 15 residues. V lost 3 bases and J 8 bases, leaving 16 bases between the germline ends. The CDR3: CASSYGGSTGEKLFF. As DNA, the CDR3 is TGTGCCAGCAGTTATGGGGGGAGTACGGGAGAAAAACTGTTTTTT.

The V call is TRBV5-1, the J call TRBJ2-3; D is unclear. Germline V CDR1 and CDR2: SGHRS, YFSETQ. V shed 2 bases and J shed 2 bases, with 15 bases lying between them. The CDR3 is made up of 16 amino acids. This chain's CDR3 is CASSLGQIGYTDTQYF. The CDR3 DNA reads as TGCGCCAGCAGCTTAGGCCAGATAGGGTACACAGATACGCAGTATTTT.

The CDR3 reads CASSIDPQGGNQPQHF. The DNA of the CDR3 is TGTGCCAGTAGTATAGATCCGCAGGGCGGGAATCAGCCCCAGCATTTT. The chain links TRBV19 to TRBJ1-5; possible D gene TRBD1, 5 bases. The germline V gene encodes CDR1 LNHDA and CDR2 SQIVND (reference sequence). The CDR3 is 16 amino acids. Trimming removed 0 bases from V and 4 bases from J, with 13 bases in between.

This chain uses TRBV7-2 with TRBJ2-2; D is possibly TRBD2 (6 bases). Germline CDR1 is SGHTA and CDR2 is FQGNSA. The CDR3 length is 16 residues. Trimming stripped 4 bases from V and 7 bases from J, with 19 bases between. DNA for the CDR3: TGTGCCAGCAGCTACCCCCCAGCGGGCAATGGCGGGGAGCTGTTTTTT. Translating gives CASSYPPAGNGGELFF.

Only a few counts were recorded for this clone. CDR3 coding DNA: TGTGCCAGCAGCTTAAGCGGGTTAGGCGGGAGCACAGATACGCAGTATTTT. It yields the protein CASSLSGLGGSTDTQYF. V gene TRBV11-2 combines with J gene TRBJ2-3; D possibly corresponds to TRBD2 (6 bases). The CDR3 totals 17 residues. Germline CDR1 SGHAT, CDR2 FQNNGV. Deletions cut 2 bases from V and 0 bases from J, with 15 bases between. The variable domain in full, completed from reference TRBV11-2 and TRBJ2-3, reads EAGVAQSPRYKIIEKRQSVAFWCNPISGHATLYWYQQILGQGPKLLIQFQNNGVVDDSQLPKDRFSAERLKGVDSTLKIQPAKLEDSAVYLCASSLSGLGGSTDTQYFGPGTRLTVL.

This clone was detected once. This sequence joins TRBV7-9 and TRBJ1-1; 7 bases match TRBD1. CDR3 size: 13 residues. CDR1 and CDR2 from the germline V gene are SEHNR and FQNEAQ (reference sequence). After removal of 1 base from V and 6 bases from J, the junction contained 2 bases not matched to a gene. The CDR3 sequence is CASSLETGAEAFF. CDR3 DNA sequence: TGTGCCAGCAGCTTAGAAACAGGGGCTGAAGCTTTCTTT.

CDR3 in amino acids: CASSTRDLLRPQHF. Written as DNA, the CDR3 is TGTGCCAGTAGTACTCGGGACCTCCTACGGCCCCAGCATTTT. The rearrangement uses TRBV19 and TRBJ1-5; maybe TRBD1 (5 bases). Germline V gene sequence: CDR1 LNHDA, CDR2 SQIVND (reference sequence). With 4 bases removed from V and 9 bases from J, the gap between germline ends came to 16 bases. This CDR3 is built from 14 residues.

V usage is TRBV6-5 and J usage is TRBJ2-3; D may be TRBD2 (6 bases). Trimming pared 6 bases from V and 1 base from J, leaving 14 bases between. This CDR3 is built from 15 residues. Germline lookup yields CDR1 MNHEY and CDR2 SVGAGI. The DNA of the CDR3 is TGTGCCAGCAGCCAAGAGCGGAGGGGCACAGATACGCAGTATTTT. Amino acid sequence: CASSQERRGTDTQYF.

The V call is TRBV25-1, the J call TRBJ1-1, with D uncertain. The germline V and J ends were trimmed by 7 bases and 1 base, with 10 bases remaining between them. The germline V gene has CDR1 MGHDK and CDR2 SYGVNS. The CDR3 sequence is 13 residues long. CDR3 nucleotide sequence: TGTGCCAGCACCAATCCACAGAACACTGAAGCTTTCTTT. The encoded protein is CASTNPQNTEAFF.

The CDR3 here is CASSSGQQSSGNTIYF. Here the CDR3 DNA reads TGTGCCAGCAGCTCCGGACAGCAGAGCTCTGGAAACACCATATATTTT. This chain joins TRBV5-8 and TRBJ1-3; D is perhaps TRBD1 (6 bases). The V end lost 3 bases, the J end lost 0 bases, and 13 bases lay between the germline ends. Germline CDR1 and CDR2: SGHTS and YDEGEE. There are 16 residues in the CDR3.